Listed below are T cell receptor beta chains from one sample, sequenced in a study of T cell responses to AZD1222 COVID-19 vaccine. The table came from immunoSEQ multiplex PCR; TCRdb's copy has only in-frame clones and leaves some out. The sample lists 100,000 or so clones, approximately 90% seen once, with roughly 4.5% in the top ten. This specimen was peripheral blood, taken on day 0 of AZD1222 vaccination. The receptors shown here come from an adult in good health. Both conserved end residues are part of each CDR3. The D gene is left open where the match is weak. Clone size, where shown, is once, few, many, or a class for clones that have expanded.

V: TRBV12-3/TRBV12-4; size: -; J: TRBJ1-1; D: -; DNA: TGTGCCAGCAGTACTCAGGGGTACACTGAAGCTTTCTTT; CDR3: CASSTQGYTEAFF
V: TRBV5-1; size: -; J: TRBJ2-5; D: -; DNA: TGCGCCAGCAGCGCGGACAGTATAGCGGAGACCCAGTACTTC; CDR3: CASSADSIAETQYF
V: TRBV14; size: -; J: TRBJ2-2; D: -; DNA: TGTGCCAGCAGCCAAGTTGGGGGAATCACCGGGGAGCTGTTTTTT; CDR3: CASSQVGGITGELFF
V: TRBV28; size: -; J: TRBJ2-7; D: -; DNA: TGTGCCAGCAAAGGTGCCGGGGGCTACGAGCAGTACTTC; CDR3: CASKGAGGYEQYF
V: TRBV11-3; size: -; J: TRBJ2-2; D: -; DNA: TGTGCCAGCAGCATCACAAGGAACGGGGAGCTGTTTTTT; CDR3: CASSITRNGELFF
V: TRBV5-1; size: -; J: TRBJ1-6; D: TRBD1; DNA: TGCGCCAGCAGCCCGGGACAGGGAAATTCACCCCTCCACTTT; CDR3: CASSPGQGNSPLHF
V: TRBV18; size: -; J: TRBJ1-2; D: -; DNA: TGTGCCAGCTCACCCAGGGGTGACTATGGCTACACCTTC; CDR3: CASSPRGDYGYTF
V: TRBV12-3/TRBV12-4; size: -; J: TRBJ1-5; D: -; DNA: TGTGCCAGCAGTTTCGACGGCAATCAGCCCCAGCATTTT; CDR3: CASSFDGNQPQHF
V: TRBV7-9; size: -; J: TRBJ2-5; D: -; DNA: TGTGCCAGCAGCTTAGTAATAAAAGAGACCCAGTACTTC; CDR3: CASSLVIKETQYF
V: TRBV11-2; size: -; J: TRBJ2-7; D: -; DNA: TGTGCCAGCAGCCGAACTGAAGGCTACGAGCAGTACTTC; CDR3: CASSRTEGYEQYF
V: TRBV6-1; size: -; J: TRBJ1-5; D: -; DNA: TGTGCCAGCAGTGATGGGGCTAGCAATCAGCCCCAGCATTTT; CDR3: CASSDGASNQPQHF
V: TRBV5-3; size: -; J: TRBJ1-1; D: -; DNA: TGTGCCAGAAGCTTGGATCCGATAAACACTGAAGCTTTCTTT; CDR3: CARSLDPINTEAFF
V: TRBV28; size: -; J: TRBJ1-2; D: -; DNA: TGTGCCAGCAGTTTAAGGCAGGGGAGCTACACCTTC; CDR3: CASSLRQGSYTF
V: TRBV6-2/TRBV6-3; size: -; J: TRBJ2-1; D: TRBD2; DNA: TGTGCCAGCAGTTCCGGGACTAGGTCCTACAATGAGCAGTTCTTC; CDR3: CASSSGTRSYNEQFF
V: TRBV7-9; size: -; J: TRBJ2-7; D: TRBD1; DNA: TGTGCCAGCAGCTCAGGAGGGACAGGCGACTACGAGCAGTACTTC; CDR3: CASSSGGTGDYEQYF
V: TRBV7-3; size: few; J: TRBJ2-5; D: -; DNA: TGTGCCAGCAGCTTAGCTGGGGGGAAGCAAGAGACCCAGTACTTC; CDR3: CASSLAGGKQETQYF
V: TRBV15; size: -; J: TRBJ1-1; D: -; DNA: TGTGCCACCAGCAGGGACAGCTTGGAAGTAGCTTTCTTT; CDR3: CATSRDSLEVAFF
V: TRBV24-1; size: -; J: TRBJ1-1; D: -; DNA: TGTGCCACCAGGGCCCTAGGCGGTACTGAAGCTTTCTTT; CDR3: CATRALGGTEAFF
V: TRBV6-5; size: few; J: TRBJ1-1; D: -; DNA: TGTGCCAGTGAAAAGGCAGGGGCGAACACTGAAGCTTTCTTT; CDR3: CASEKAGANTEAFF
V: TRBV19; size: -; J: TRBJ1-3; D: TRBD1; DNA: TGTGCCAGTACTTATAGGGGCAGGGGGCTTGGAAACACCATATATTTT; CDR3: CASTYRGRGLGNTIYF
V: TRBV2; size: -; J: TRBJ1-3; D: TRBD1; DNA: TGTGCCAGCAGTGCGGGACAGGGGGCTGCTGGAAACACCATATATTTT; CDR3: CASSAGQGAAGNTIYF
V: TRBV11-2; size: -; J: TRBJ1-2; D: TRBD1; DNA: TGTGCCAGCAGCTCCCGACAGGGGGGAGTTGGCTACACCTTC; CDR3: CASSSRQGGVGYTF
V: TRBV9; size: -; J: TRBJ1-1; D: -; DNA: TGTGCCAGCAGCGTAGCCAGGAACACTGAAGCTTTCTTT; CDR3: CASSVARNTEAFF
V: TRBV19; size: -; J: TRBJ1-6; D: -; DNA: TGTGCCACCAGTCAGGGTCCCTATAATTCACCCCTCCACTTT; CDR3: CATSQGPYNSPLHF